This TCR beta chain was identified during a study of T cell clusters in autoimmune cytopenias. Study-wide results and limits: Primary autoimmune cytopenia patients appeared to lack physiological T cell clusters present in healthy donors. Healthy donors had 2.5 to 3-fold more exclusive TRB clusters than active autoimmune hepatitis patients. The cluster-lack signature was not seen for secondary cytopenia versus chronic lymphocytic leukemia.

TRB was amplified by touch-down multiplex PCR, primer pools A and B combined. For each CDR3 protein, TCRdb gives one entry from its re-call of the multiplex PCR reads, without DNA. Its clone listing holds about 8,100 distinct CDR3 sequences. On this clonotype itself: No antigen is known for it.

TRB was amplified from around 0.25 ug of peripheral blood genomic DNA per sample. CDR1 is SGHVS, CDR2 FNYEAQ, per germline. The CDR3 has 15 residues. Sequencing input: peripheral blood. The clonotype comes from a human donor with an autoimmune cytopenia or autoimmune hepatitis (not recorded which). V is TRBV7-6 and J is TRBJ2-3; TCRdb lists TRBD2, though no DNA is available to test this call. The CDR3 protein is CASSFLRGGTDTQYF.